The 20 T cell receptor beta chains below all came from one sample that was sequenced in a study of CD8+ T cells in alopecia areata. Sequencing templates came from extracted RNA that was reverse transcribed into cDNA. Sequenced by immunoSEQ multiplex PCR; TCRdb stores in-frame clones only, minus some. In the table there are under 40,000 clones, 45% to 60% of which are singletons. Input material: NKG2D-high CD8+ T cells sorted from blood. These receptors all stem from a human donor with alopecia areata.

The chain combines TRBV7-3 with TRBJ2-3; 7 nucleotides align to TRBD2. J gave up 2 bases and V 0 bases, and 5 bases lay outside the gene matches. This CDR3 is 16 amino acids long. Germline lookup yields CDR1 SGHTA and CDR2 FQGTGA. Written as DNA, the CDR3 is TGTGCCAGCAGCTTAACGACTAGCCGCTTCACAGATACGCAGTATTTT. Its protein product is CASSLTTSRFTDTQYF.

The J gene is TRBJ1-5, the V gene TRBV19; no definite D call. This CDR3 is built from 15 residues. Per germline, CDR1 LNHDA and CDR2 SQIVND (reference sequence). With 4 bases removed from V and 1 base from J, the gap between germline ends came to 11 bases. This CDR3 reads CASSTASRSNQPQHF. CDR3 DNA: TGTGCCAGTAGTACGGCCAGTAGAAGCAATCAGCCCCAGCATTTT.

The chain links TRBV2 to TRBJ2-7, with 10 bases identical to TRBD2. Germline lookup yields CDR1 SNHLY and CDR2 FYNNEI. Losses at the gene ends were 6 bases for V and 0 bases for J; bases not matched to a gene: 5. The CDR3 extends over 15 amino acids. The CDR3 is CASRDGLADSYEQYF. The CDR3 bases are TGTGCCAGCAGGGATGGACTAGCGGACTCCTACGAGCAGTACTTC. Full variable domain (outside the CDR3, taken from reference TRBV2 and TRBJ2-7): EPEVTQTPSHQVTQMGQEVILRCVPISNHLYFYWYRQILGQKVEFLVSFYNNEISEKSEIFDDQFSVERPDGSNFTLKIRSTKLEDSAMYFCASRDGLADSYEQYFGPGTRLTVT.

The chain is built from TRBV2 and TRBJ2-5; a possible D gene is TRBD1 (6 bases). Germline CDR1 SNHLY, CDR2 FYNNEI. The CDR3 is 15 amino acids. V was clipped by 4 bases and J by 4 bases, with 16 bases between them. This chain's CDR3 is CASSGTARSSETQYF. The DNA for the CDR3 is TGTGCCAGCAGTGGGACAGCCCGGAGTTCAGAGACCCAGTACTTC.

This clone was observed a handful of times. This rearrangement joins TRBV9 to TRBJ2-5; 7 bases are a match to TRBD1. Germline V gene lookup returns CDR1 SGDLS and CDR2 YYNGEE. V was clipped by 3 bases and J by 2 bases; unmatched bases: 7. The CDR3 spans 15 residues. CDR3 sequence: CASSAGADRQETQYF. Here the CDR3 DNA reads TGTGCCAGCAGCGCTGGGGCGGACAGGCAAGAGACCCAGTACTTC.

For the CDR3, the DNA is TGTGCCAGCAGTTCAACCGGGGCATTCCAAGAGACCCAGTACTTC. It codes for CASSSTGAFQETQYF. The chain joins TRBV6-5 to TRBJ2-5; D may be TRBD1 or TRBD2 (5 bases each). Between the trimmed V and J ends, which lost 4 bases and 1 base, there was a span of 13 bases. The CDR3 has 15 amino acids. The V gene's germline CDR1 is MNHEY and CDR2 SVGAGI.

V and J are TRBV14 and TRBJ1-1; D is unclear. Per the germline V gene, CDR1 is SGHDN and CDR2 is FVKESK. There are 12 residues in the CDR3. Trimming shortened V by 4 bases and J by 7 bases, and 10 bases separated the two germline ends. The CDR3 reads CASSPKVREAFF. CDR3 DNA sequence: TGTGCCAGCAGCCCTAAGGTTCGTGAAGCTTTCTTT.

V usage is TRBV7-2 and J usage is TRBJ2-1; D is uncertain. The V gene lost 6 bases and the J gene lost 0 bases, with 9 bases spanning the gap. The CDR3 extends over 14 amino acids. From germline, CDR1 is SGHTA and CDR2 FQGNSA. The CDR3 loop is CASRGPSSYNEQFF. The CDR3 nucleotides are TGTGCCAGCAGGGGCCCGAGCTCCTACAATGAGCAGTTCTTC.

The chain recombines TRBV19 with TRBJ2-1, with 8 bases lining up with TRBD2. This CDR3 contains 14 residues. Germline trimming cut 7 bases from V and 2 bases from J; bases unmatched to any gene: 4. CDR1 LNHDA and CDR2 SQIVND come from the germline V gene (reference sequence). The DNA of the CDR3 is TGTGCCAGTAACCGGGAGGGGCCCTACAATGAGCAGTTCTTC. This gives the protein CASNREGPYNEQFF. The full variable domain, completed using reference TRBV19 and TRBJ2-1, is DGGITQSPKYLFRKEGQNVTLSCEQNLNHDAMYWYRQDPGQGLRLIYYSQIVNDFQKGDIAEGYSVSREKKESFPLTVTSAQKNPTAFYLCASNREGPYNEQFFGPGTRLTVL.

The chain recombines TRBV28 with TRBJ2-7, with D perhaps TRBD2 (6 bases). V lost 8 bases to trimming and J lost 7 bases, with 12 bases between them. This CDR3 spans 11 amino acids. Germline V CDR1 and CDR2: MDHEN, SYDVKM. CDR3 coding DNA: TGTGCCAGCGGATTCGGGACTGAGCAGTACTTC. It encodes CASGFGTEQYF.

This clone came up a few times. V and J are TRBV2 and TRBJ2-3, with 7 bases identical to TRBD2. The CDR3 spans 16 residues. Germline lookup yields CDR1 SNHLY and CDR2 FYNNEI. The V and J ends lost 0 bases and 0 bases, in that order; junction bases with no gene match: 3. This CDR3 is CASSEALADSTDTQYF. CDR3 sequence (DNA): TGTGCCAGCAGTGAAGCGCTAGCGGATAGCACAGATACGCAGTATTTT.

This chain connects TRBV2 to TRBJ2-7; D remains ambiguous. V dropped 4 bases and J dropped 2 bases, with 6 bases sitting between them. Germline values: CDR1 SNHLY, CDR2 FYNNEI. CDR3 length equals 12 residues. This CDR3 is CASSVSPYEQYF. CDR3 nucleotide sequence: TGTGCCAGCAGTGTTAGTCCCTACGAGCAGTACTTC.

This chain joins TRBV7-2 and TRBJ2-1; 9 bases agree with TRBD2. The CDR3 consists of 17 residues. The trim removed 5 bases at V and 6 bases at J, leaving 14 bases unmatched. CDR1 and CDR2 from the germline V gene are SGHTA and FQGNSA. CDR3 in DNA: TGTGCCAGCAGCCATACCCGAAGGCGGGGGGGCCCCAATGAGCAGTTCTTC. This translates into CASSHTRRRGGPNEQFF.

The rearrangement links TRBV2 to TRBJ1-1; tentative D call: TRBD1 (5 bases). Per germline, CDR1 SNHLY and CDR2 FYNNEI. This CDR3 region has 11 residues. V lost 7 bases, J lost 8 bases, and 11 bases lay in between. CDR3 bases: TGTGCCAGCAACCCCCCAGGGGAAGCTTTCTTT. As protein: CASNPPGEAFF.

The rearrangement joins TRBV5-1 to TRBJ2-5; TRBD2 matches at 8 bases. Germline-derived CDR1 and CDR2 are SGHRS and YFSETQ. Unmatched junction bases numbered 5, after V lost 2 bases and J lost 2 bases. The CDR3 totals 15 residues. CDR3 region: CASSLAGAPQETQYF. The CDR3 DNA sequence: TGCGCCAGCAGCTTAGCGGGGGCCCCGCAAGAGACCCAGTACTTC.

The chain's CDR3 is CASSQDYSYEQYF. In DNA form, the CDR3 reads TGCGCCAGCAGCCAGGACTACTCCTACGAGCAGTACTTC. The J gene is TRBJ2-7, the V gene TRBV4-1; D perhaps matches TRBD2 (6 bases). V shed 3 bases and J shed 0 bases, with 6 bases lying between them. The germline gives CDR1 MGHRA, CDR2 YSYEKL. This CDR3 region has 13 residues.

The gene calls are TRBV9 and TRBJ2-2, with D unresolved. Germline assignment: CDR1 SGDLS and CDR2 YYNGEE. V was shortened by 4 bases and J by 1 base, with 11 bases between the two germline ends. The CDR3 has 15 residues. Here the CDR3 reads CASSPFRQNTGELFF. DNA of the CDR3: TGTGCCAGCAGCCCCTTCCGACAGAACACCGGGGAGCTGTTTTTT. The full variable domain, in which reference TRBV9 and TRBJ2-2 provide the parts outside the CDR3, is DSGVTQTPKHLITATGQRVTLRCSPRSGDLSVYWYQQSLDQGLQFLIQYYNGEERAKGNILERFSAQQFPDLHSELNLSSLELGDSALYFCASSPFRQNTGELFFGEGSRLTVL.

The V and J genes are TRBV28 and TRBJ2-1; possibly TRBD2 for D (5 bases). V was clipped by 2 bases and J by 0 bases, with 23 bases between them. This CDR3 has 20 residues. From germline, CDR1 is MDHEN and CDR2 SYDVKM. CDR3 protein: CASSLLFMAALGSSYNEQFF. The CDR3 DNA is TGTGCCAGCAGTTTACTCTTCATGGCGGCCCTAGGGAGCTCCTACAATGAGCAGTTCTTC.

The chain couples TRBV4-1 to TRBJ2-1, with 9 bases that match TRBD1. The CDR3 spans 18 residues. Germline V gene lookup returns CDR1 MGHRA and CDR2 YSYEKL. Germline trimming cut 2 bases from V and 1 base from J; bases unmatched to any gene: 9. CDR3: CASSQYESGQGSYNEQFF. The CDR3 DNA follows: TGCGCCAGCAGCCAATATGAATCGGGACAGGGATCCTACAATGAGCAGTTCTTC.

This chain links TRBV19 with TRBJ2-7, with 7 positions matching TRBD1. V shed 1 base, J shed 0 bases, and the junction held 3 bases outside the gene matches. Germline V CDR1 and CDR2: LNHDA, SQIVND (reference sequence). CDR3 length equals 15 residues. This chain's CDR3 is CASSIGDSFSYEQYF. CDR3 sequence (DNA): TGTGCCAGTAGTATAGGGGACAGTTTCTCCTACGAGCAGTACTTC.